This T cell receptor (beta chain) stems from a study of blood T cell repertoires in COVID-19. At the level of the study: The origin of the acute and convalescent COVID-19 samples was the United States, Italy and Spain. The cDNA or gDNA used as material had been derived from T cells, B-cell-depleted T cells, or PBMCs.

V lost 6 bases to trimming and J lost 5 bases, with 8 bases between them. The germline V gene encodes CDR1 KGHDR and CDR2 SFDVKD. This CDR3 contains 12 residues. Enrolment of Seattle patients took place during active infection, and they were followed longitudinally. Original processing notes: Amplifying reference gene primers gave estimates of nucleated cell counts. The protocol was immunoSEQ multiplex PCR, while the TCRdb copy is restricted to in-frame clones and leaves out a portion. V and J calls and clone size are copied from that table; D and trimming were computed from the DNA. Altogether about 350,000 clones are present, over 70% being singletons, with the ten largest covering roughly 6.3%.

The chain recombines TRBV24-1 with TRBJ2-3; D perhaps matches TRBD1 (5 bases). The sequence was obtained from a woman aged 45-59 years with COVID-19, enrolled during active disease. The sequenced sample was peripheral blood. This CDR3 is CATSLTGDTQYF. The CDR3 region has the DNA TGTGCCACCAGTTTAACAGGAGATACGCAGTATTTT.